The present TCR beta chain was sequenced within a study of blood T cell repertoires in COVID-19. V dropped 5 bases and J dropped 2; count of bases not matched to a gene: 7. Germline loops: CDR1 SGHVS, CDR2 FNYEAQ. This CDR3 is 16 amino acids long. Profiled with immunoSEQ multiplex PCR; TCRdb holds only in-frame clones, not every one. The sample consists of approximately 25,000 clones, around 70% of them appearing once. This sequence joins TRBV7-6 and TRBJ2-1; 9 bases map to TRBD2. The source is an elderly woman with acute or convalescent COVID-19. The sample was peripheral blood. Here the CDR3 reads CASSPRASGAYNEQFF. In DNA, the CDR3 is TGTGCCAGCAGCCCCCGGGCTAGCGGGGCCTACAATGAGCAGTTCTTC.